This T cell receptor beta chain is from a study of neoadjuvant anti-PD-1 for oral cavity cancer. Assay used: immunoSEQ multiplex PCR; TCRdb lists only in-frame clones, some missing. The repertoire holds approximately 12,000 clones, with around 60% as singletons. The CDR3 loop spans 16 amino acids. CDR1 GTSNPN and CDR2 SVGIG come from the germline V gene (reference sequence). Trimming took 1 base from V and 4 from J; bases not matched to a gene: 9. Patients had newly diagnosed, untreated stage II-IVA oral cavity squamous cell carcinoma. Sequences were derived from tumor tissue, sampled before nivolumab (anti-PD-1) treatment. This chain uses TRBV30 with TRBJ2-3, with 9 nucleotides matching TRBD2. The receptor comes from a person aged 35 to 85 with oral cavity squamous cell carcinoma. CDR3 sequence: CAWSARGSGRPDTQYF. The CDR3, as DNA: TGTGCCTGGAGTGCCAGGGGTAGCGGGAGACCAGATACGCAGTATTTT.